The 12 T cell receptor beta chains below all came from one sample that was sequenced in a study of T cells expressing NK-cell markers (dated by TCRdb to about 2020). Library method: 5' RACE. Data came from an Illumina HiSeq 2000. TCRdb reprocessed the reads and provides one entry for every CDR3 protein sequence; no DNA is given. The sample's records list 160,000 or so distinct CDR3 sequences. Jointly, the top ten make up roughly 18% of the sample. The sample was blood T cells: a sorted CD56 or NKG2C T cell subset, CD4+ or CD8+ T cells, or bulk PBMC T cells (not recorded which). The receptors here all came from a woman aged 18 to 75 in good health.

The gene calls are TRBV28 and TRBJ2-7; TCRdb lists TRBD1, though no DNA is available to test this call. CDR3 length equals 15 residues. Germline CDR1 and CDR2: MDHEN and SYDVKM. CDR3 in amino acids: CASSFPGTVIYEQYF. Together with reference TRBV28 and TRBJ2-7, the CDR3 gives the full variable domain: DVKVTQSSRYLVKRTGEKVFLECVQDMDHENMFWYRQDPGLGLRLIYFSYDVKMKEKGDIPEGYSVSREKKERFSLILESASTNQTSMYLCASSFPGTVIYEQYFGPGTRLTVT.

The chain joins TRBV7-2 to TRBJ1-2; checking the TCRdb D call of TRBD1 is not possible without DNA. This CDR3 comprises 13 residues. In germline, CDR1 is SGHTA, CDR2 FQGNSA. CDR3 region: CASSLGQFYGYTF. The whole variable domain, remainder taken from reference TRBV7-2 and TRBJ1-2, is GAGVSQSPSNKVTEKGKDVELRCDPISGHTALYWYRQSLGQGLEFLIYFQGNSAPDKSGLPSDRFSAERTGGSVSTLTIQRTQQEDSAVYLCASSLGQFYGYTFGSGTRLTVV.

The genes are TRBV19 and TRBJ1-5; TCRdb selects TRBD1, and the lack of DNA leaves this call unchecked. CDR1 and CDR2 from the germline V gene are LNHDA and SQIVND (reference sequence). The length of the CDR3 is 18 residues. CDR3 in amino acids: CASSPIQGMGLSNQPQHF.

The chain has TRBV24-1 and TRBJ2-7; the TRBD1 assignment by TCRdb is unverifiable without DNA. Germline V gene lookup returns CDR1 KGHDR and CDR2 SFDVKD. The length of the CDR3 is 14 residues. The CDR3 sequence: CATSDKRQGYEQYF.

This chain uses TRBV5-1 with TRBJ2-5; TCRdb indicates TRBD2, and absent DNA this call remains unverified. The CDR3 spans 13 residues. Looked up from germline, CDR1 is SGHRS and CDR2 is YFSETQ. CDR3 residues: CASQDLGQETQYF. The variable domain in full, completed from reference TRBV5-1 and TRBJ2-5, reads KAGVTQTPRYLIKTRGQQVTLSCSPISGHRSVSWYQQTPGQGLQFLFEYFSETQRNKGNFPGRFSGRQFSNSRSEMNVSTLELGDSALYLCASQDLGQETQYFGPGTRLLVL.

This sequence joins TRBV6-1 and TRBJ1-1; the D call of TRBD1 rests on TCRdb alone, since no DNA is present to check it. CDR3 length: 15 amino acids. Germline V CDR1 and CDR2: MNHNS, SASEGT. CDR3: CASRAGTGGGTEAFF.

The chain recombines TRBV5-6 with TRBJ2-1; absent DNA, TCRdb's TRBD1 call cannot be checked. The length of the CDR3 is 14 residues. Germline-derived CDR1 and CDR2 are SGHDT and YYEEEE. CDR3 residues: CASSLVGNYNEQFF.

CDR3: CSATQRRSGANVLTF. This chain links TRBV29-1 with TRBJ2-6. CDR1 SQVTM and CDR2 ANQGSEA come from the germline V gene. This CDR3 is 15 amino acids long. The complete variable domain, with remaining parts taken from reference TRBV29-1 and TRBJ2-6, reads SAVISQKPSRDICQRGTSLTIQCQVDSQVTMMFWYRQQPGQSLTLIATANQGSEATYESGFVIDKFPISRPNLTFSTLTVSNMSPEDSSIYLCSATQRRSGANVLTFGAGSRLTVL.

The J gene is TRBJ1-4, the V gene TRBV7-8; TCRdb indicates TRBD1, and absent DNA this call remains unverified. The CDR3 has 14 amino acids. Germline CDR1 and CDR2: SGHVS and FQNEAQ. This chain's CDR3 is CASSSGLGDEKLFF.

The chain joins TRBV12-3 or TRBV12-4 to TRBJ2-5; TCRdb outputs TRBD2, but without DNA this stays unchecked. CDR3 length: 15 residues. This CDR3 is CASSRSGGPQETQYF.

The V call is TRBV20-1, the J call TRBJ1-2. The CDR3 is 11 residues long. Looked up from germline, CDR1 is DFQATT and CDR2 is SNEGSKA (reference sequence). The chain's CDR3 is CSAPRGHGYTF.

The chain uses TRBV20-1 and TRBJ2-1. From germline, CDR1 is DFQATT and CDR2 SNEGSKA (reference sequence). This CDR3 comprises 14 residues. CDR3: CSARDWRYNNEQFF.